This TCR beta chain was captured in a study of neurological immune-mediated disorders. Overall study context: The roughly 34 patients with multiple sclerosis comprised some 31 relapsing-remitting cases and 3 secondary progressive cases.

This clonotype was counted many times. Its antigen is unknown. Study-wide results and limits: When grouped phylogenetically, the repertoires of 18 of the 34 multiple sclerosis patients fell together in one related-CDR3 cluster, which is a possible signature.

It was by 5'RACE with 10-nucleotide random UMIs that the cDNA was made. TCRdb ran MiXCR on the 5' RACE reads and lists one entry per CDR3 protein. Of about 26,000 distinct CDR3 sequences detected, 3.3% appear once; the ten largest clones hold 6% to 8%. Unsorted libraries came from 2 million PBMCs stored at -80 °C. Trimming shortened V by 8 bases and J by 0 bases, and 16 bases separated the two germline ends. Germline CDR1 reads DFQATT; CDR2 reads SNEGSKA (reference sequence). The CDR3 has 14 residues. The chain employs TRBV20-1 and TRBJ1-1; D is possibly TRBD1 (5 bases). The source material was PBMCs. The sequence was obtained from a young woman with multiple sclerosis. The CDR3 loop reads CSQRGPTMNTEAFF. CDR3 in DNA: TGCAGTCAGAGGGGTCCCACCATGAACACTGAAGCTTTCTTT.